Below are 19 T cell receptor beta chains sequenced from a single sample in a study of regulatory T cells in long-lasting Graves disease (TCRdb year 2021). Libraries were prepared through multiplex PCR. Sequencer: Illumina HiSeq 4000. TCR beta libraries were built with iRepertoire HTBI primers and Arm-PCR amplification of CDR3 regions. In-frame beta chains were kept once TCRdb had trimmed the public reads at Q25 with fastp and called clones with MiXCR. Rows merge per CDR3 protein into single entries with the most common DNA and genes. The sample records approximately 400,000 distinct CDR3 sequences, under 15% of which are singletons. In total, the top ten clones hold 16% of the sample. What the time point label conveys for this sample: newly diagnosed GD, antithyroid drugs for less than 3 months. For both TCR sequencing and RNA sequencing, RNA was extracted from PBMCs in TRIzol. These data also featured in a second study, about T cells in Graves' hyperthyroidism and ophthalmopathy.

The sample consisted of peripheral blood mononuclear cells (PBMCs), taken at new diagnosis, from a patient treated with antithyroid drugs. These receptors were taken from a woman aged 30 to 39 with Graves disease. Donor details come from another sample of the same person, matched by shared clones.

The chain has TRBV28 and TRBJ1-5, with D unresolved. Germline lookup yields CDR1 MDHEN and CDR2 SYDVKM. The CDR3 runs 13 residues. Deletions cut 3 bases from V and 6 bases from J, with 9 bases between. The CDR3 DNA is TGTGCCAGCAGTTTTCTCGTCCTTCAGCCCCAGCATTTT. This gives the protein CASSFLVLQPQHF.

This clonotype was detected ten times or more. The J gene is TRBJ2-1, the V gene TRBV5-1; D ambiguous. CDR3 size: 15 residues. The germline V and J ends were trimmed by 4 bases and 4 bases, with 15 bases remaining between them. Looked up from germline, CDR1 is SGHRS and CDR2 is YFSETQ. The CDR3 protein is CASSPWKPPYNEQFF. CDR3 DNA: TGCGCCAGCAGCCCATGGAAGCCACCATACAATGAGCAGTTCTTC.

As regards this clonotype: A far larger clone is only one base removed, so a read error is likely. CDR3 amino acids: CASSVPDTQYF. The CDR3 DNA is TGTGCCAGCAGTGTTCCAGATACGCAGTATTTT. This chain joins TRBV7-8 and TRBJ2-3, with D hard to call. CDR1 is SGHVS, CDR2 FQNEAQ, per germline. V lost 6 bases to trimming and J lost 4 bases, with 5 bases between them. This CDR3 has 11 amino acids.

In the case of this clonotype: A single base separates this from a much larger clone, so it may be a read error. The CDR3 region is CVSRLKGALYVNEQYF. CDR3 coding DNA: TGTGTCAGCAGGCTCAAGGGGGCGTTATACGTAAACGAGCAGTACTTC. This sequence joins TRBV7-9 and TRBJ2-7; TRBD1 aligns across 7 bases. The germline V gene has CDR1 SEHNR and CDR2 FQNEAQ (reference sequence). The CDR3 has 16 amino acids.

The rearrangement uses TRBV7-6 and TRBJ2-2; D gene ambiguous. Trimming removed 8 bases from V and 3 bases from J, with 7 bases in between. The germline gives CDR1 SGHVS, CDR2 FNYEAQ. CDR3 length: 12 residues. The CDR3 sequence is CASLMHTGELFF. The CDR3 DNA reads TGTGCCAGCTTAATGCACACCGGGGAGCTGTTTTTT.

The J gene is TRBJ1-5, the V gene TRBV19; D might be TRBD1 (5 bases). Between the trimmed V and J ends, which lost 5 bases and 5 bases, there was a span of 13 bases. Germline V gives CDR1 LNHDA, CDR2 SQIVND (reference sequence). The CDR3 consists of 14 residues. As DNA, the CDR3 is TGTGCCAGTAGTCCGTCAGGGTCCCATCAGCCCCAGCATTTT. This codes for CASSPSGSHQPQHF.

There are a few counts of this clonotype. A much bigger clone sits one base away, suggesting this may be a read error. V gene TRBV6-2 or TRBV6-3 combines with J gene TRBJ2-1; TRBD2 aligns across 10 bases. Germline V gene data show CDR1 as MNHEY and CDR2 as SVGEGT. The CDR3 has 15 residues. The CDR3, as DNA: TGTGCCAGCGGTTACGCTAGCGGGAGTAGAAATGAGCAGTTCTTC. Encoded protein: CASGYASGSRNEQFF.

This clonotype was seen at least ten times. The chain carries TRBV2 and TRBJ2-5; D gene uncertain. Germline V gene sequence: CDR1 SNHLY, CDR2 FYNNEI. The CDR3 has 13 residues. With 3 bases removed from V and 7 bases from J, the gap between germline ends came to 12 bases. The DNA for the CDR3 is TGTGCCAGCAGTGACTCGGCAGACGGGACCCAGTACTTC. Translated, it gives CASSDSADGTQYF.

This clonotype was seen only a few times. This chain connects TRBV12-5 to TRBJ2-7; perhaps TRBD1 as D (5 bases). Per the germline V gene, CDR1 is LGHNT and CDR2 is FRNRAP. The CDR3 loop spans 14 amino acids. V dropped 2 bases and J dropped 3 bases, with 11 bases sitting between them. Here the CDR3 reads CASGLTAGFYEQYF. CDR3 coding DNA: TGTGCTAGTGGTTTGACGGCAGGGTTCTACGAGCAGTACTTC.

This clonotype appeared many times. This chain uses TRBV3-1 with TRBJ2-3; a weak D match, TRBD2 (6 bases). V lost 2 bases, J lost 2 bases, and 11 bases lay in between. The CDR3 totals 15 residues. Looked up from germline, CDR1 is LGHDT and CDR2 is YNNKEL (reference sequence). The CDR3 region has the DNA TGTGCCAGCAGCCAAAGGCGGGGAATCACAGATACGCAGTATTTT. This codes for CASSQRRGITDTQYF.

In this sample, this clonotype turned up many times. The chain links TRBV20-1 to TRBJ2-3; 9 nucleotides align to TRBD1. V gave up 0 bases and J gave up 8 bases; unmatched junction bases: 12. Germline-derived CDR1 and CDR2 are DFQATT and SNEGSKA (reference sequence). CDR3 length: 16 amino acids. The chain's CDR3 is CSARDLHGTGRGTQYF. The DNA of the CDR3 is TGCAGTGCTAGAGATCTGCACGGGACAGGGAGAGGTACGCAGTATTTT.

This clonotype was detected many times. This chain joins TRBV20-1 and TRBJ2-1; 7 positions match TRBD1. Unmatched junction bases numbered 8, after V lost 0 bases and J lost 0 bases. The CDR3 is 17 residues long. Germline-derived CDR1 and CDR2 are DFQATT and SNEGSKA (reference sequence). For the CDR3, the DNA is TGCAGTGCTAGAGATGGCACAGGGGTTCGCTCCTACAATGAGCAGTTCTTC. It is translated as CSARDGTGVRSYNEQFF.

This clonotype has just one count. The CDR3 DNA is TGCAGCGTTGCCCAGGTCCAAGAGACCCAGTACTTC. Its protein is CSVAQVQETQYF. The chain recombines TRBV29-1 with TRBJ2-5; D is ambiguous. The germline gives CDR1 SQVTM, CDR2 ANQGSEA. The CDR3 runs 12 residues. V shed 4 bases and J shed 1 base, with 7 bases lying between them.

This clonotype was seen more than once but under ten times. The junction and the germline gene differ at one end; a read error may be behind it. The rearrangement joins TRBV7-9 to TRBJ1-2, with D perhaps matching TRBD1 (5 bases). The CDR3 is made up of 12 amino acids. Germline V gene data show CDR1 as SEHNR and CDR2 as FQNEAQ (reference sequence). The CDR3 sequence: CASSFQGYDYTF. CDR3 nucleotide sequence: TGTGCCAGCAGCTTCCAGGGCTATGACTACACCTTC.

In its sample, this clonotype was seen many times. The rearrangement uses TRBV28 and TRBJ1-5, with D perhaps matching TRBD1 (6 bases). This CDR3 is built from 15 residues. Trimming removed 2 bases at V and 9 bases at J, with 17 bases between. Germline V CDR1 and CDR2: MDHEN, SYDVKM. DNA for the CDR3: TGTGCCAGCAGTTTAGAGGGGGACGGCCGAGGGCCCCAGCATTTT. Translating it yields CASSLEGDGRGPQHF.

The table lists this clonotype with many counts. The chain has TRBV11-2 and TRBJ1-4, with a tentative D call TRBD1 (5 bases). Germline V gene data show CDR1 as SGHAT and CDR2 as FQNNGV. The CDR3 loop spans 15 amino acids. V lost 6 bases and J 4 bases, leaving 15 bases between the germline ends. CDR3 coding DNA: TGTGCCAGCAGATCGCCGGGACGGGTTAATGAAAAACTGTTTTTT. Residues: CASRSPGRVNEKLFF.

Note on this clonotype: At one end the junction does not follow the germline gene, possibly because of a read error. The rearrangement joins TRBV6-9 to TRBJ1-3, with D possibly being TRBD1 (6 bases). Per germline, CDR1 MNHGY and CDR2 SVAAGI. There are 18 residues in the CDR3. The CDR3 region has the DNA TGTGGCAGCAGTTCCCCCCCCGGGACACCGTACCCTGGAAACACCATATATTTT. The encoded protein is CGSSSPPGTPYPGNTIYF.

This clonotype was detected a few times. This rearrangement joins TRBV28 to TRBJ2-4; D not resolved. Germline values: CDR1 MDHEN, CDR2 SYDVKM. The V gene lost 3 bases and the J gene lost 0 bases, with 6 bases spanning the gap. This CDR3 is 14 amino acids long. The CDR3 DNA follows: TGTGCCAGCAGTTTGTTTATAGCCAAAAACATTCAGTACTTC. This encodes CASSLFIAKNIQYF.

This clonotype was picked up a small number of times. The chain uses TRBV7-8 and TRBJ1-6, with TRBD1 matching over 7 bases. With 8 bases clipped from V and 7 bases from J, the junction kept 8 bases outside the gene matches. The CDR3 runs to 14 residues. From germline, CDR1 is SGHVS and CDR2 FQNEAQ. For the CDR3, the DNA is TGTGCCAGCCGGGAGGGACAGACCAATTCACCCCTCCACTTT. Translated: CASREGQTNSPLHF.